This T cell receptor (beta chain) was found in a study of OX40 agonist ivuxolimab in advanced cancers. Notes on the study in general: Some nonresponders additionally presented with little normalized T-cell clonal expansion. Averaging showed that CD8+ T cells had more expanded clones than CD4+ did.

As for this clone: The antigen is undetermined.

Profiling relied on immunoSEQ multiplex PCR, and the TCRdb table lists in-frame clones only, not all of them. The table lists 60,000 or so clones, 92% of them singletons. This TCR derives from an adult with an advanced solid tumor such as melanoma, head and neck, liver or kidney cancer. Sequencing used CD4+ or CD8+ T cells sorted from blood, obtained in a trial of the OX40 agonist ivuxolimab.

CDR3 coding DNA: TGTGCCAGCACCCTACAGGGTTACACCGGGGAGCTGTTTTTT. It translates to CASTLQGYTGELFF. The rearrangement links TRBV6-6 to TRBJ2-2; possible D gene TRBD1, 6 bases. The germline V gene encodes CDR1 MNHNY and CDR2 SVGAGI (reference sequence). This CDR3 spans 14 amino acids. The V gene lost 7 bases and the J gene lost 3 bases, with 12 bases spanning the gap.